The 12 T cell receptor beta chains reported below all come from one sample, sequenced in a study of molecular identifiers for immune sequencing clone quantification. TCRdb passed the PCR reads through MiXCR, listing each CDR3 protein once. The data contain roughly 100,000 distinct CDR3 sequences, about a third of them singletons. The sequenced sample was naive CD8+ T cells from blood, with Jurkat cell RNA spiked in. Subset here: FACS-sorted CD8+CD4-CCR7+CD45RA+ naive T cells. The receptors here all came from a human donor in good health. Some libraries in this study had Jurkat cell RNA spiked in.

The chain carries TRBV3-1 and TRBJ2-3, with D maybe TRBD2 (6 bases). The CDR3 covers 17 residues. Between the trimmed V and J ends, which lost 2 bases and 5 bases, there was a span of 20 bases. Germline CDR1 LGHDT, CDR2 YNNKEL (reference sequence). CDR3 loop: CASSQLMGGLRGDTQYF. For the CDR3, the DNA is TGTGCCAGCAGCCAACTCATGGGAGGCCTACGGGGAGATACGCAGTATTTT.

This clonotype was recorded a few times. CDR3 in amino acids: CASSQEGTEGIYF. CDR3 bases: TGCGCCAGCAGCCAAGAAGGGACTGAGGGCATATATTTT. The V call is TRBV4-1, the J call TRBJ1-3; perhaps TRBD1 as D (5 bases). V lost 0 bases and J lost 12, with 12 bases in between. The V gene's germline CDR1 is MGHRA and CDR2 YSYEKL. The CDR3 runs 13 residues.

In nucleotides, the CDR3 is TGTGCCAGCAAAAGCGGGGGGAGCTCCTACGAGCAGTACTTC. Protein: CASKSGGSSYEQYF. The V call is TRBV27, the J call TRBJ2-7; TRBD2 matches at 9 bases. The CDR3 extends over 14 amino acids. Trimming took 7 bases from V and 0 from J; bases not matched to a gene: 4. CDR1 and CDR2 from the germline V gene are MNHEY and SMNVEV (reference sequence).

This clonotype was counted once. Just one base apart from a much larger clone, this may be a read error. The chain is built from TRBV7-6 and TRBJ1-1; D may be TRBD1 (5 bases). The germline V gene has CDR1 SGHVS and CDR2 FNYEAQ. CDR3 size: 13 residues. The V and J ends lost 6 bases and 6 bases respectively, with 14 bases between them. This chain's CDR3 is CASRTQGGAEAFF. As DNA, the CDR3 is TGTGCCAGCAGGACTCAGGGAGGCGCTGAAGCTTTCTTT.

The chain couples TRBV6-4 to TRBJ2-3; 12 nucleotides match TRBD2. The junction had 9 bases not matched to a gene; V was cut back by 5 bases and J by 9 bases. The CDR3 is 15 residues long. Looked up from germline, CDR1 is MRHNA and CDR2 is SNTAGT. CDR3 sequence (DNA): TGTGCCAGCAGTCAGCTAGCGGGAGGGTTGGAAACGCAGTATTTT. It yields the protein CASSQLAGGLETQYF.

The gene calls are TRBV6-5 and TRBJ2-7; D may be TRBD2 (6 bases). CDR1 and CDR2 (germline): MNHEY, SVGAGI. The CDR3 totals 15 residues. The V end was cut by 2 bases, the J end by 7 bases, with 18 bases between. CDR3 sequence: CASSYTVGGGYEQYF. The CDR3 nucleotides read TGTGCCAGCAGTTACACGGTGGGGGGAGGTTATGAGCAGTACTTC.

Concerning this clonotype itself: Since a much larger clone is just one base distant, this may be a read error. The V and J genes are TRBV7-9 and TRBJ2-3; perhaps TRBD2 as D (6 bases). There are 14 residues in the CDR3. Germline-derived CDR1 and CDR2 are SEHNR and FQNEAQ (reference sequence). V was pared by 11 bases and J by 4 bases, with 19 bases between. The CDR3 spells CAQEGGASADTQYF. For the CDR3, the DNA is TGTGCCCAGGAGGGAGGTGCTAGCGCAGATACGCAGTATTTT.

A remark on this clonotype: A much larger clone differs from this one at a single base, so this may be a read error. V gene TRBV9 combines with J gene TRBJ1-4, with D uncertain. V dropped 2 bases and J dropped 3 bases, with 11 bases sitting between them. The CDR3 length is 15 residues. CDR1 is SGDLS, CDR2 YYNGEE, per germline. As DNA, the CDR3 is TGTGCCAGCAGCGTCGGTCCTGCGGCTAATGAAAAACTGTTTTTT. It encodes CASSVGPAANEKLFF.

J is TRBJ2-7 and V is TRBV28, with D possibly matching TRBD2 (6 bases). Germline V gives CDR1 MDHEN, CDR2 SYDVKM. V was clipped by 6 bases and J by 2 bases, with 14 bases between them. The CDR3 contains 14 residues. CDR3 DNA: TGTGCCAGCAGCCCCCGGGTAGCGGCCTACGAGCAGTACTTC. Translated: CASSPRVAAYEQYF.

This chain joins TRBV20-1 and TRBJ2-5; TRBD2 agrees at 10 bases. CDR3 length equals 15 residues. Looked up from germline, CDR1 is DFQATT and CDR2 is SNEGSKA (reference sequence). V trimming: 6 bases; J trimming: 5 bases; junction bases outside the gene matches: 12. This CDR3 is CSARKYPSGSETQYF. CDR3 DNA sequence: TGCAGTGCCCGAAAGTATCCTAGCGGGAGCGAGACCCAGTACTTC.

There are many counts of this clonotype. The chain employs TRBV2 and TRBJ2-4, with TRBD2 identical over 8 bases. Trimming cost V 9 bases and J 8 bases; bases outside gene matches: 9. Germline assignment: CDR1 SNHLY and CDR2 FYNNEI. The CDR3 contains 13 residues. For the CDR3, the DNA is TGTGCCAGTGGAGATAGCGGGAATGACATTCAGTACTTC. Translation gives CASGDSGNDIQYF.

This clonotype was picked up many times. The rearrangement joins TRBV6-6 to TRBJ2-7, with D perhaps TRBD1 (5 bases). The germline V gene has CDR1 MNHNY and CDR2 SVGAGI (reference sequence). The CDR3 has 13 residues. The V gene lost 2 bases and the J gene lost 2 bases, with 7 bases spanning the gap. CDR3 residues: CASSYGAPYEQYF. CDR3 coding DNA: TGTGCCAGCAGTTACGGGGCCCCCTACGAGCAGTACTTC.